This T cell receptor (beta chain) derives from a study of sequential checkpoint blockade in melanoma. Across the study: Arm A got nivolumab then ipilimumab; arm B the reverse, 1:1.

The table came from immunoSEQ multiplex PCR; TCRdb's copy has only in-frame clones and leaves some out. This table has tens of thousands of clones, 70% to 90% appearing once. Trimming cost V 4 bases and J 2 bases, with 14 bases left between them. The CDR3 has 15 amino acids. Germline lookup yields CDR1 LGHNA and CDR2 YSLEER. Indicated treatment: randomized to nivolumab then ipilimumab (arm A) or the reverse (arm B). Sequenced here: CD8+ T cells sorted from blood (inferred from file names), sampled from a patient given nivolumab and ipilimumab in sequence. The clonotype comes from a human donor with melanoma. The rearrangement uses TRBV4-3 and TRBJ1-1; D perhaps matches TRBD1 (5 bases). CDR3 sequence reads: CASSPRAQINTEAFF. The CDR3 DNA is TGCGCCAGCAGCCCCAGGGCACAGATCAACACTGAAGCTTTCTTT.